This section outlines one T cell receptor beta chain sequence together with its context. Its antigen remains unknown. The data were obtained in a study of T cell responses to AZD1222 COVID-19 vaccine. At the level of the study: Pooling covered second doses at about 4 or about 12 weeks. Findings and limits, study-wide: Spike-specific TCR breadth and depth grew following two AZD1222 doses. Within unmutated variant regions lay the reported targets of nearly half of spike-specific TCRs. Every sample of the repertoires postdated the peak T cell response.

This CDR3 has 17 residues. From germline, CDR1 is LGHDT and CDR2 YNNKEL (reference sequence). Unmatched junction bases numbered 13, after V lost 4 bases and J lost 5 bases. TCRdb's copy holds only in-frame clones and misses some; the assay was immunoSEQ multiplex PCR. The data contain 120,000 or so clones, roughly nine tenths of them singletons. Sample: peripheral blood, taken on day 0 of AZD1222 vaccination. The rearrangement uses TRBV3-1 (or the pseudogene TRBV3-2) and TRBJ2-3, with 9 bases identical to TRBD2. This receptor was taken from an adult in good health. CDR3 sequence reads: CASSPRVRAGGIDTQYF. CDR3 sequence (DNA): TGTGCCAGCAGCCCCCGGGTACGAGCGGGAGGAATAGATACGCAGTATTTT.